A single T cell receptor (beta chain) is shown here with its context. The source of the sample is a study of shared clonotypes between healthy human individuals. Sequencing of unsorted PBMC DNA was carried out using ten immunoSEQ deep assay plates. In the authors' methods: As immunoSEQ supplied junction-only sequences (without quality scores), filtering differed. Profiling relied on immunoSEQ multiplex PCR, and the TCRdb table lists in-frame clones only, not all of them. The D gene and trimming were derived from the DNA, and the V and J assignments and clone size from that table. The table lists about 99,000 clones, around half of them singletons. Trimming at V came to 4 bases and at J to 0 bases, leaving 3 bases not matched to a gene. There are 13 residues in the CDR3. CDR1 and CDR2 from the germline V gene are SQVTM and ANQGSEA. Unsorted samples relied on 80 million to 95 million PBMCs, which served as the source of genomic DNA.

The TCR sequence derives from a woman aged 40 to 50 in good health. Some clones in this sample may be carry-over from other donors' samples. The rearrangement links TRBV29-1 to TRBJ2-7; 7 nucleotides align to TRBD2. Sequences were obtained from PBMCs. The CDR3 DNA reads TGCAGCGTTGGGTCTAGCGGCTCCTACGAGCAGTACTTC. Translated: CSVGSSGSYEQYF.